These T cell receptor beta chains were read from a single sample in a study of T cells after yellow fever vaccination. TCRdb re-analysed the 5' RACE reads in MiXCR, keeping a single row per CDR3 protein. The profile shows 400,000 or so distinct CDR3 sequences, around a sixth of them singletons. The source material was PBMCs, sampled before the yellow fever booster vaccination. Receptors originate from a man aged 18 to 30 who received the YFV17D yellow fever vaccine. CDR3s include the opening cysteine and the closing phenylalanine or tryptophan. Each record gives: CDR3 protein, CDR3 DNA, clone size, V gene, D gene, J gene. A D gene is named only where the DNA matches it firmly. Not all rows give a size; the values are once, few, many and, for expanded clones, a class.

CDR3: CASSQGKGAYEQYF
DNA: TGCGCCAGCAGCCAAGGAAAGGGGGCTTACGAGCAGTACTTC
size: few
V: TRBV4-3
D: TRBD1
J: TRBJ2-7

CDR3: CASSKRRTGITGELFF
DNA: TGTGCCAGCAGCAAACGTAGGACAGGGATCACCGGGGAGCTGTTTTTT
size: NA
V: TRBV11-1
D: TRBD1
J: TRBJ2-2

CDR3: CASRDLAGLFF
DNA: TGTGCCAGCAGGGACCTGGCTGGGCTGTTCTTC
size: many
V: TRBV12-3/TRBV12-4
D: NA
J: TRBJ2-1

CDR3: CASSIAGEETQYF
DNA: TGCGCCAGCAGCATTGCGGGGGAAGAGACCCAGTACTTC
size: NA
V: TRBV5-1
D: TRBD2
J: TRBJ2-5

CDR3: CASSSQGRSNSPLHF
DNA: TGTGCCAGCAGCTCACAGGGGCGGTCGAATTCACCCCTCCACTTT
size: few
V: TRBV5-5
D: TRBD1
J: TRBJ1-6

CDR3: CASSLGVTGEETQYF
DNA: TGTGCCAGCAGCTTGGGCGTCACGGGGGAAGAGACCCAGTACTTC
size: NA
V: TRBV5-8
D: NA
J: TRBJ2-5

CDR3: CASSQQHYGYTF
DNA: TGTGCCAGCAGTCAGCAACACTATGGCTACACCTTC
size: few
V: TRBV28
D: NA
J: TRBJ1-2

CDR3: CSGQVASETQYF
DNA: TGCAGCGGACAGGTGGCGTCGGAGACCCAGTACTTC
size: many
V: TRBV29-1
D: NA
J: TRBJ2-5

CDR3: CASSPLINEQFF
DNA: TGTGCCAGCAGTCCGCTCATCAATGAGCAGTTCTTC
size: few
V: TRBV6-2/TRBV6-3
D: NA
J: TRBJ2-1

CDR3: CASGIGNSPLHF
DNA: TGTGCCAGCGGAATAGGCAATTCACCCCTCCACTTT
size: NA
V: TRBV9
D: NA
J: TRBJ1-6

CDR3: CASSGRTDGYGYTF
DNA: TGTGCCAGCAGCGGCCGGACAGACGGGTATGGCTACACCTTC
size: NA
V: TRBV9
D: NA
J: TRBJ1-2

CDR3: CSARVPGPNYGYTF
DNA: TGCAGTGCTAGAGTCCCCGGTCCTAACTATGGCTACACCTTC
size: NA
V: TRBV20-1
D: NA
J: TRBJ1-2

CDR3: CASSVSGAYNEQFF
DNA: TGTGCCAGCAGTGTCTCAGGGGCCTACAATGAGCAGTTCTTC
size: few
V: TRBV7-2
D: NA
J: TRBJ2-1

CDR3: CASSTGRVNGETQYF
DNA: TGTGCCAGCAGTACTGGACGGGTTAATGGAGAGACCCAGTACTTC
size: NA
V: TRBV6-5
D: NA
J: TRBJ2-5

CDR3: CASSLVLAGEETQYF
DNA: TGTGCTAGCAGCTTAGTGCTAGCGGGGGAAGAGACCCAGTACTTC
size: few
V: TRBV7-7
D: TRBD2
J: TRBJ2-5

CDR3: CASSLAVGAYTGELFF
DNA: TGCGCCAGCAGCTTGGCGGTTGGAGCCTACACCGGGGAGCTGTTTTTT
size: medium-sized
V: TRBV5-1
D: NA
J: TRBJ2-2

CDR3: CASSLTGTGVGEQFF
DNA: TGTGCCAGCAGCTTAACCGGGACAGGGGTGGGAGAGCAGTTCTTC
size: few
V: TRBV11-3
D: TRBD1
J: TRBJ2-1

CDR3: CASSPPVSGANVLTF
DNA: TGTGCCAGCTCACCACCAGTTTCTGGGGCCAACGTCCTGACTTTC
size: NA
V: TRBV18
D: NA
J: TRBJ2-6

CDR3: CASSFAWLNTEAFF
DNA: TGTGCCAGCAGCTTTGCTTGGTTGAACACTGAAGCTTTCTTT
size: NA
V: TRBV7-2
D: NA
J: TRBJ1-1

CDR3: CATSRAHYEQYF
DNA: TGTGCCACCAGCAGAGCACATTACGAGCAGTACTTC
size: few
V: TRBV15
D: NA
J: TRBJ2-7

CDR3: CASSFWQGGQPQHF
DNA: TGTGCCAGCAGCTTTTGGCAGGGGGGTCAGCCCCAGCATTTT
size: few
V: TRBV5-5
D: TRBD1
J: TRBJ1-5

CDR3: CASRLGQGIGPQHF
DNA: TGTGCCAGCAGACTCGGACAGGGAATAGGGCCCCAGCATTTT
size: NA
V: TRBV27
D: TRBD1
J: TRBJ1-5